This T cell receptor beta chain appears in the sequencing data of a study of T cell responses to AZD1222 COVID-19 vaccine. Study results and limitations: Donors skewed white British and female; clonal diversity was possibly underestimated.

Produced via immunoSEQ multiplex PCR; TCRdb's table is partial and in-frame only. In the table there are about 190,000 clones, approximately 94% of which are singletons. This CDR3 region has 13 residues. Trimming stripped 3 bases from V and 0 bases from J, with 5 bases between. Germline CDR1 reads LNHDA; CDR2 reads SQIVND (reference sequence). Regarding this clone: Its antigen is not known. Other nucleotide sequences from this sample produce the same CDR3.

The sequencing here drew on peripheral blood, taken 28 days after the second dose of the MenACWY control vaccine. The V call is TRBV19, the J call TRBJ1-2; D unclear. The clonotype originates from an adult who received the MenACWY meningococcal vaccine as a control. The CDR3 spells CASSIPANYGYTF. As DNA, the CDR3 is TGTGCCAGTAGTATCCCGGCTAACTATGGCTACACCTTC.